This T cell receptor (beta chain) originates from a study of identical twins. Template switching, a step in the protocol, added a universal primer site, and cDNA carried unique molecular identifiers. In TCRdb, the 5' RACE reads were re-called with MiXCR into one record per CDR3 protein. The data hold over 550,000 distinct CDR3 sequences, with 7.1% observed a single time. This CDR3 has 16 residues. J was trimmed by 0 bases and V by 6 bases; bases with no gene match: 3. This sample was also put to use in a study of yellow fever vaccine responses in identical twins.

The TCR originated in a woman between 18 and 30 years old in good health. The rearrangement joins TRBV12-3 or TRBV12-4 to TRBJ2-4; TRBD1 agrees at 12 bases. Specimen: PBMCs. CDR3 residues: CASSRDRGRAKNIQYF. CDR3 bases: TGTGCCAGCAGCCGGGACAGGGGGCGAGCCAAAAACATTCAGTACTTC.